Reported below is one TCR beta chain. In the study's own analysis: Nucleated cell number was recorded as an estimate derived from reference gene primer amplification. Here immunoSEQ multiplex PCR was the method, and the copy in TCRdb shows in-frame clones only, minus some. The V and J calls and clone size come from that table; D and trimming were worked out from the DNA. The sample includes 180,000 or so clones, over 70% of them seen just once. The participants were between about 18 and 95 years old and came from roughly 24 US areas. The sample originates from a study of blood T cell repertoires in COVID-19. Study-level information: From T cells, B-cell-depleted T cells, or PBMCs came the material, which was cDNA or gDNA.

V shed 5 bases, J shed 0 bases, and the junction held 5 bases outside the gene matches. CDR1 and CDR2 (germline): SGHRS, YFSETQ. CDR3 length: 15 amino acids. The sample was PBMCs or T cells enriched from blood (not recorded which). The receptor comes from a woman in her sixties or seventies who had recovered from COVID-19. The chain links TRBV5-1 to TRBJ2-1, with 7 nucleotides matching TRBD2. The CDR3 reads CASRRAGLSYNEQFF. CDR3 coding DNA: TGCGCCAGCAGACGAGCGGGGCTCTCCTACAATGAGCAGTTCTTC.